These T cell receptor beta chains were read from a single sample in a study of blood T cell repertoires in COVID-19. The method was immunoSEQ multiplex PCR; TCRdb's version includes in-frame clones alone and lacks a portion of them. The sample holds around 450,000 clones, roughly 87% seen once. The sample comprised PBMCs or T cells enriched from blood (not recorded which). These receptors came from a woman between 18 and 29 years old who had recovered from COVID-19. Both conserved end residues are part of each CDR3. D genes are given only for firm matches. Size is stated for part of the rows, as once, few or many counts, or as a class when the clone is expanded.

CASSLRGPNLNTEAFF,TGCGCCAGCAGCTTGAGGGGGCCGAACTTGAACACTGAAGCTTTCTTT,TRBJ1-1,TRBD1,.,TRBV5-1
CASSLTSGVNEQYF,TGCGCCAGCAGCTTAACTAGCGGGGTGAACGAGCAGTACTTC,TRBJ2-7,TRBD2,once,TRBV5-1
CASSLPTSQTETQYF,TGTGCCAGCAGCCTTCCGACTAGTCAAACCGAGACCCAGTACTTC,TRBJ2-5,.,.,TRBV3-1/TRBV3-2
CAISEVGASTDTQYF,TGTGCCATCAGTGAGGTGGGGGCCAGCACAGATACGCAGTATTTT,TRBJ2-3,.,once,TRBV10-3
CASSLSGGNILNTEAFF,TGTGCCAGCAGCTTAAGCGGAGGTAACATTTTGAACACTGAAGCTTTCTTT,TRBJ1-1,.,.,TRBV13
CSVKRQGFSPLHF,TGCAGCGTTAAAAGGCAGGGATTTTCACCCCTCCACTTT,TRBJ1-6,.,.,TRBV29-1
CASSLGTGAYNEQFF,TGTGCCAGCAGCTTGGGGACAGGGGCCTACAATGAGCAGTTCTTC,TRBJ2-1,TRBD1,.,TRBV5-4
CASSLADEQFF,TGTGCCAGCAGCCTCGCGGATGAGCAGTTCTTC,TRBJ2-1,.,once,TRBV11-2
CSVEGAKTAGGNTEAFF,TGCAGCGTTGAAGGGGCTAAGACTGCCGGGGGAAACACTGAAGCTTTCTTT,TRBJ1-1,.,few,TRBV29-1
CASSKRYTGTTQETQYF,TGTGCCAGCAGTAAAAGGTACACCGGGACAACGCAAGAGACCCAGTACTTC,TRBJ2-5,.,once,TRBV27
CASSQEGRDSPLHF,TGTGCCAGCAGTCAGGAGGGGAGAGATTCACCCCTCCACTTT,TRBJ1-6,.,.,TRBV6-4
CASSQGAVASGNTIYF,TGTGCCAGCAGCCAAGGGGCTGTCGCCTCTGGAAACACCATATATTTT,TRBJ1-3,.,once,TRBV14
CASSISSGGPAYYEQYF,TGCGCCAGCAGCATTTCTAGCGGGGGGCCGGCTTACTACGAGCAGTACTTC,TRBJ2-7,TRBD2,.,TRBV5-1
CASSEPAGRRHDEKLFF,TGTGCCAGCAGTGAACCCGCAGGGCGCCGTCATGATGAAAAACTGTTTTTT,TRBJ1-4,.,.,TRBV6-1
CASSLTGGGGYGYTF,TGTGCCAGCAGCCTGACAGGGGGCGGGGGCTATGGCTACACCTTC,TRBJ1-2,TRBD1,.,TRBV7-9
CASSPELNTEAFF,TGTGCCAGCAGCCCGGAGTTGAACACTGAAGCTTTCTTT,TRBJ1-1,.,.,TRBV6-4
CASSETVYGYTF,TGTGCCAGCAGCGAGACAGTTTATGGCTACACCTTC,TRBJ1-2,.,.,TRBV7-2
CASSYILAGGGDTQYF,TGTGCCAGCAGCTATATACTAGCGGGGGGCGGGGATACGCAGTATTTT,TRBJ2-3,TRBD2,.,TRBV3-1/TRBV3-2
CASSLSLGEYEQYF,TGCGCCAGCAGCTTGTCGCTCGGGGAATACGAGCAGTACTTC,TRBJ2-7,.,few,TRBV5-1
CASSHRDRGSYEQYF,TGCGCCAGCAGCCATCGAGACAGGGGGTCCTACGAGCAGTACTTC,TRBJ2-7,TRBD1,.,TRBV4-1
CASTLAASGTEAFF,TGTGCCAGCACCTTAGCTGCGAGTGGGACTGAAGCTTTCTTT,TRBJ1-1,.,.,TRBV2
CAWSEEAGVNEQYF,TGTGCCTGGAGTGAAGAGGCAGGGGTTAACGAGCAGTACTTC,TRBJ2-7,.,.,TRBV30
CAISESGGATDTQYF,TGTGCCATCAGTGAGAGCGGGGGGGCAACAGATACGCAGTATTTT,TRBJ2-3,TRBD2,.,TRBV10-3
CASRRERYGYTF,TGTGCCAGCCGACGGGAGAGGTATGGCTACACCTTC,TRBJ1-2,.,.,TRBV19
CARGGGQDTQYF,TGCGCCCGGGGTGGGGGACAAGATACGCAGTATTTT,TRBJ2-3,.,.,TRBV23-1
CASSSIGDRGQETQYF,TGTGCTAGCAGCTCCATTGGGGACAGGGGGCAGGAGACCCAGTACTTC,TRBJ2-5,TRBD1,.,TRBV7-7
CAISETGTALYEQYF,TGTGCCATCAGTGAAACCGGGACAGCCCTTTACGAGCAGTACTTC,TRBJ2-7,TRBD1,.,TRBV10-3
CASSLFSSLWDRNTEAFF,TGTGCCAGCAGCTTATTTAGTAGTTTATGGGACAGGAACACTGAAGCTTTCTTT,TRBJ1-1,TRBD1,.,TRBV7-8
CASSPDRGEGNQPQHF,TGTGCCAGTAGTCCCGACAGGGGAGAAGGCAATCAGCCCCAGCATTTT,TRBJ1-5,TRBD1,.,TRBV19
CASTSSLTDTQYF,TGTGCCAGCACTTCCTCCCTCACAGATACGCAGTATTTT,TRBJ2-3,.,.,TRBV6-5
CASSDWTDTDTQYF,TGTGCCAGCAGTGACTGGACAGACACAGATACGCAGTATTTT,TRBJ2-3,.,once,TRBV2
CASTLDPWSTEAFF,TGTGCCAGCACCCTAGACCCTTGGAGCACTGAAGCTTTCTTT,TRBJ1-1,.,.,TRBV11-2
CAILARTGVYEQYF,TGTGCCATCCTGGCAAGGACAGGGGTCTACGAGCAGTACTTC,TRBJ2-7,TRBD1,once,TRBV28
CASSPGDTEAFF,TGTGCCAGCAGTCCGGGAGATACTGAAGCTTTCTTT,TRBJ1-1,.,.,TRBV6-6
CASSLDRMNTEAFF,TGTGCCAGCAGCTTGGACAGGATGAACACTGAAGCTTTCTTT,TRBJ1-1,.,once,TRBV5-4
CATSRGLGPTNEKLFF,TGTGCCACCAGCAGAGGACTTGGCCCAACTAATGAAAAACTGTTTTTT,TRBJ1-4,.,.,TRBV15
CASRPGGLYQPQHF,TGTGCCAGCAGACCAGGGGGTCTTTACCAGCCCCAGCATTTT,TRBJ1-5,TRBD1,.,TRBV2
CASSQSGGSGETQYF,TGTGCCAGCAGTCAGTCTGGAGGCTCGGGAGAGACCCAGTACTTC,TRBJ2-5,.,.,TRBV7-7
CASSREDRAYTF,TGTGCCAGCAGTAGGGAGGACAGGGCGTACACCTTC,TRBJ1-2,TRBD1,.,TRBV6-2/TRBV6-3
CAWSPRGDSPFGYTF,TGTGCCTGGAGCCCACGGGGGGATAGCCCGTTTGGCTACACCTTC,TRBJ1-2,.,many,TRBV30
CASSQSAWRNQPQHF,TGTGCCAGCAGCCAAAGCGCGTGGCGCAATCAGCCCCAGCATTTT,TRBJ1-5,.,.,TRBV7-8